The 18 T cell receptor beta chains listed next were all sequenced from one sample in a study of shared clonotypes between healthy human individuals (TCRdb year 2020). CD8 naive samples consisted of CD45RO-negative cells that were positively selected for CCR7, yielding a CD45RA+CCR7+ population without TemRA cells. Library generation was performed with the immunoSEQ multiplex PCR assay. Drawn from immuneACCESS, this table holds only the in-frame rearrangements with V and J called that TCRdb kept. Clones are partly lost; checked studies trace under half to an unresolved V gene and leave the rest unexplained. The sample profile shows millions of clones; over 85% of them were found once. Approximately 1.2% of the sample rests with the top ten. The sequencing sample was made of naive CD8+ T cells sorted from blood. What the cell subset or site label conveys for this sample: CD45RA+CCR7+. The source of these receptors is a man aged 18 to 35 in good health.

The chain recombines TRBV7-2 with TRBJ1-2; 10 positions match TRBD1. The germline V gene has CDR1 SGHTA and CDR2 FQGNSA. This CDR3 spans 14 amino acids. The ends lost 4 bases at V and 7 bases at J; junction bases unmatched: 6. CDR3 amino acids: CASSSPGTGVGYTF. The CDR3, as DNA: TGTGCCAGCAGCTCGCCTGGGACAGGGGTTGGCTACACCTTC.

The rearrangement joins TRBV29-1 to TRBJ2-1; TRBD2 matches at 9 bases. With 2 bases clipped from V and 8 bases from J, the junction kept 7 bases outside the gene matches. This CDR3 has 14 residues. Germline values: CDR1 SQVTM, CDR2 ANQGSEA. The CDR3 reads CSVERTSEWDEQFF. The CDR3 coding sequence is TGCAGCGTTGAAAGGACTAGCGAATGGGATGAGCAGTTCTTC.

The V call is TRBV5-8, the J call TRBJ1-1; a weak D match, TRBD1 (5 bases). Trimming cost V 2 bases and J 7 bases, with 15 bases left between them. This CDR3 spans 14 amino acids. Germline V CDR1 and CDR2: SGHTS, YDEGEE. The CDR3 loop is CASSLGAIGFEAFF. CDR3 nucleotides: TGTGCCAGCAGCTTAGGGGCGATCGGGTTTGAAGCTTTCTTT.

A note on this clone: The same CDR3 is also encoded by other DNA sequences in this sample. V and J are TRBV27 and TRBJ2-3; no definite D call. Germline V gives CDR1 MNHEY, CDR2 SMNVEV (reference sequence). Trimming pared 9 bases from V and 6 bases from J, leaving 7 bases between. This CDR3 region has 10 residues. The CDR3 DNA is TGTGCCAGTATAGGGGATACGCAGTATTTT. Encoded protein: CASIGDTQYF.

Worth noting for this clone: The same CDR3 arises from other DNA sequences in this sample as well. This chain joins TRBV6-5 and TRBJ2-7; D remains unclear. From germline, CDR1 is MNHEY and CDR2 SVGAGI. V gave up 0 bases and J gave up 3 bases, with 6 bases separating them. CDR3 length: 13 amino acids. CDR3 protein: CASSYSSSYEQYF. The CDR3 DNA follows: TGTGCCAGCAGTTACTCGAGCAGCTACGAGCAGTACTTC.

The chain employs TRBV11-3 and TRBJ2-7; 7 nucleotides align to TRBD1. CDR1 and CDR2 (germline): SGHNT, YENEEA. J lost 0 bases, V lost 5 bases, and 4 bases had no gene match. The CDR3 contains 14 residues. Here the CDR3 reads CASSVQGDSYEQYF. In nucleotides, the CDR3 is TGTGCCAGCAGCGTGCAGGGGGACTCCTACGAGCAGTACTTC.

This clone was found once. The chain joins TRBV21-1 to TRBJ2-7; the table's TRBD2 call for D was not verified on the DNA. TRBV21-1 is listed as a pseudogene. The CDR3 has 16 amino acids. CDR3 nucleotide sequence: TGTGCCAGCAGCTTCCCCCGGACTAGCGGGGGGGGCGAGCAGTACTTC. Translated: CASSFPRTSGGGEQYF.

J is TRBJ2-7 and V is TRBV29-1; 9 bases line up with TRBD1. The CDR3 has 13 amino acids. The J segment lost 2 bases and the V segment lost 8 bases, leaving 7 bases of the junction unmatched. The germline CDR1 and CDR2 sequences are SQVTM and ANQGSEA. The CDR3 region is CSTRTGVTYEQYF. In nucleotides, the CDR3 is TGCAGCACCCGGACAGGGGTTACCTACGAGCAGTACTTC.

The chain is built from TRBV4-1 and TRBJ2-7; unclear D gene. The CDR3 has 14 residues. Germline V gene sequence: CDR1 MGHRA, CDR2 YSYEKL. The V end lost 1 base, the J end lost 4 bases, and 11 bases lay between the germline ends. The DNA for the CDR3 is TGCGCCAGCAGCCAAGTCAACACCAAATACGAGCAGTACTTC. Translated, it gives CASSQVNTKYEQYF.

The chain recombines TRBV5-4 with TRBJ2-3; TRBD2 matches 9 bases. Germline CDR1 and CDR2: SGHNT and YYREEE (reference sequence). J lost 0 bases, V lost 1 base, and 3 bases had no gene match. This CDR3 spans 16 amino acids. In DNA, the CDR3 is TGTGCCAGCAGCTTGACGAGCGGGGGGAGCACAGATACGCAGTATTTT. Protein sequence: CASSLTSGGSTDTQYF. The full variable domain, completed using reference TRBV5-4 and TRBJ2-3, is ETGVTQSPTHLIKTRGQQVTLRCSSQSGHNTVSWYQQALGQGPQFIFQYYREEENGRGNFPPRFSGLQFPNYSSELNVNALELDDSALYLCASSLTSGGSTDTQYFGPGTRLTVL.

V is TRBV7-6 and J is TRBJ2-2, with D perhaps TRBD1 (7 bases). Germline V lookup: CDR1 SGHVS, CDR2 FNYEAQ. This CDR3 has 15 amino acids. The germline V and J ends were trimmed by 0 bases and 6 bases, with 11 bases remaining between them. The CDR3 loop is CASSLAARGAGELFF. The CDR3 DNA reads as TGTGCCAGCAGCTTAGCGGCCAGGGGGGCCGGGGAGCTGTTTTTT.

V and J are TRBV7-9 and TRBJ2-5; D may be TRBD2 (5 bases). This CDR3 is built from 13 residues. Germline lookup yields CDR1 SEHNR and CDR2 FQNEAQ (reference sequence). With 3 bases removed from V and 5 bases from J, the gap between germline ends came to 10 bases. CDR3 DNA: TGTGCCAGCAGCTTGCCTAGCACGGAGACCCAGTACTTC. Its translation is CASSLPSTETQYF.

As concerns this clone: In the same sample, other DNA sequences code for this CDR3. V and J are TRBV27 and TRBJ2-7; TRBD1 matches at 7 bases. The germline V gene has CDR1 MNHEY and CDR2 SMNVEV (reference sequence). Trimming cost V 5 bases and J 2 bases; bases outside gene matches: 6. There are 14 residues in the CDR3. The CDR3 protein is CASSLAGTAYEQYF. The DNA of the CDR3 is TGTGCCAGCAGTCTTGCCGGGACAGCCTACGAGCAGTACTTC.

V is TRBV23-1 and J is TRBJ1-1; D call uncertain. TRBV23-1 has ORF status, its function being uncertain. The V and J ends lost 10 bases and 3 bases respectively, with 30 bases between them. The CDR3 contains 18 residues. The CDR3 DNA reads TGCGCCATCACGGCGAAAATGTTACCGGTATTGCCAGACACTGAAGCTTTCTTT. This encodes CAITAKMLPVLPDTEAFF.

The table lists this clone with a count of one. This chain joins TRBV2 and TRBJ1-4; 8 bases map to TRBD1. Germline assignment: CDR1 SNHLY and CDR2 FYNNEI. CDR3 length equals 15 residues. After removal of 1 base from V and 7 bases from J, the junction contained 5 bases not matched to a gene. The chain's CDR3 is CASSEGTGGGEKLFF. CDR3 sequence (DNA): TGTGCCAGCAGTGAAGGCACAGGGGGGGGTGAAAAACTGTTTTTT. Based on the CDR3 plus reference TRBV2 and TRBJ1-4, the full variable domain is EPEVTQTPSHQVTQMGQEVILRCVPISNHLYFYWYRQILGQKVEFLVSFYNNEISEKSEIFDDQFSVERPDGSNFTLKIRSTKLEDSAMYFCASSEGTGGGEKLFFGSGTQLSVL.

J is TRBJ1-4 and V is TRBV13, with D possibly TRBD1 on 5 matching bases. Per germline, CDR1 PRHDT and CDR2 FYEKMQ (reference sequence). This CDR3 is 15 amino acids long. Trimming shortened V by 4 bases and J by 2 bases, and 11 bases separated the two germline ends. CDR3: CASSYMGGTNEKLFF. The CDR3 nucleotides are TGTGCCAGCAGCTACATGGGGGGGACTAATGAAAAACTGTTTTTT. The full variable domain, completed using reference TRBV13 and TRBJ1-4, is AAGVIQSPRHLIKEKRETATLKCYPIPRHDTVYWYQQGPGQDPQFLISFYEKMQSDKGSIPDRFSAQQFSDYHSELNMSSLELGDSALYFCASSYMGGTNEKLFFGSGTQLSVL.

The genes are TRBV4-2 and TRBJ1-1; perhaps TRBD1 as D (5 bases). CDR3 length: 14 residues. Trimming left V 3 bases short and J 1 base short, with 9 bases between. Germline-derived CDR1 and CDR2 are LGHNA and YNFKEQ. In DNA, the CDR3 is TGTGCCAGCAGCCAGGGGCAAGGGAACACTGAAGCTTTCTTT. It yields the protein CASSQGQGNTEAFF.

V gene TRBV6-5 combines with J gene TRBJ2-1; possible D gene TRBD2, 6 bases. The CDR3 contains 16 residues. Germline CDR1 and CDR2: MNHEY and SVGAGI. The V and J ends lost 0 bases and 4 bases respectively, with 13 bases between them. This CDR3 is CASSYSEGRGYNEQFF. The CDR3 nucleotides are TGTGCCAGCAGTTACTCGGAGGGGAGAGGGTACAATGAGCAGTTCTTC.